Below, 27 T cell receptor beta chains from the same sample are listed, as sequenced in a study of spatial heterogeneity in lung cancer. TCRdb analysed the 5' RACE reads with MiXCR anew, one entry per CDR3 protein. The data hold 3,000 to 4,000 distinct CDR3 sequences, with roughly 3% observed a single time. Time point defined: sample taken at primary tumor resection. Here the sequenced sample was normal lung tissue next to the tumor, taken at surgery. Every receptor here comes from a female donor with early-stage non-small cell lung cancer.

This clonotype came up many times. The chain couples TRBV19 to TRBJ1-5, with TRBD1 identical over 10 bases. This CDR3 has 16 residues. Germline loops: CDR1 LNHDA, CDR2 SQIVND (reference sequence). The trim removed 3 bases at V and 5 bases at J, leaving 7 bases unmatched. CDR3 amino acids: CASSIYSGTGDQPQHF. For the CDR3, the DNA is TGTGCCAGTAGTATCTATTCCGGGACAGGGGATCAGCCCCAGCATTTT.

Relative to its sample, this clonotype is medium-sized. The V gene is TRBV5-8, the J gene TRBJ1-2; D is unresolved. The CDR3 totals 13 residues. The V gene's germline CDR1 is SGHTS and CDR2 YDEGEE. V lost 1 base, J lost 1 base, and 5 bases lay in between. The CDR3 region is CASSLLNNYGYTF. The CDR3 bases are TGTGCCAGCAGCTTGCTCAATAACTATGGCTACACCTTC.

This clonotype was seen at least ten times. In DNA form, the CDR3 reads TGTGCCAGCAGCTTAAACCCGGGAGATATGAACACTGAAGCTTTCTTT. Protein sequence: CASSLNPGDMNTEAFF. The chain couples TRBV7-3 to TRBJ1-1; D is ambiguous. Germline V gene sequence: CDR1 SGHTA, CDR2 FQGTGA. CDR3 size: 16 residues. The germline V and J ends were trimmed by 1 base and 0 bases, with 12 bases remaining between them.

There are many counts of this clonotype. CDR3 sequence: CASSLTGKKYYGYTF. As DNA, the CDR3 is TGTGCCAGCAGCTTGACAGGGAAGAAGTACTATGGCTACACCTTC. The chain carries TRBV7-2 and TRBJ1-2; 7 nucleotides agree with TRBD1. V lost 3 bases, J lost 3 bases, and 7 bases stayed unmatched. The CDR3 sequence is 15 residues long. Germline CDR1 reads SGHTA; CDR2 reads FQGNSA.

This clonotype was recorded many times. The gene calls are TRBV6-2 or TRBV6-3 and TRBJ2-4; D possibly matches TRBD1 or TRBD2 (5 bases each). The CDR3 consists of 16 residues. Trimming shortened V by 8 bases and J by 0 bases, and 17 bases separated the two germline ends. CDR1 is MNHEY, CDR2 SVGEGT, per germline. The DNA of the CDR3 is TGTGCCAGCGCAGGCCGGGGCGCACTAGCCAAAAACATTCAGTACTTC. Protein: CASAGRGALAKNIQYF.

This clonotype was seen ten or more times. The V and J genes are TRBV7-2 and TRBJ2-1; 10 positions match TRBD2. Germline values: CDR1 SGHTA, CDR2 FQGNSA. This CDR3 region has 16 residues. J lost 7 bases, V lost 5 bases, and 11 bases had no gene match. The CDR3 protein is CASSDRTSGVRNEQFF. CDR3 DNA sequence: TGTGCCAGCAGCGATAGGACTAGCGGCGTGCGGAATGAGCAGTTCTTC.

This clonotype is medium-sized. The CDR3 is CASSSTGKNIQYF. The CDR3 nucleotides are TGTGCCAGCAGCTCCACAGGGAAAAACATTCAGTACTTC. The rearrangement joins TRBV5-4 to TRBJ2-4; D perhaps matches TRBD1 (6 bases). This CDR3 spans 13 amino acids. V was clipped by 3 bases and J by 4 bases, with 8 bases between them. In germline, CDR1 is SGHNT, CDR2 YYREEE (reference sequence).

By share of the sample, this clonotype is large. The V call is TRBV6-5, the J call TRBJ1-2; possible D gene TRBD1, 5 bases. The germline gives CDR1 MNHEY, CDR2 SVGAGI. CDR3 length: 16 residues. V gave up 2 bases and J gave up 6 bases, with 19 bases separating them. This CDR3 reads CASSYPTGTGLDGYTF. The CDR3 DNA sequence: TGTGCCAGCAGTTACCCCACCGGGACGGGTCTGGATGGCTACACCTTC.

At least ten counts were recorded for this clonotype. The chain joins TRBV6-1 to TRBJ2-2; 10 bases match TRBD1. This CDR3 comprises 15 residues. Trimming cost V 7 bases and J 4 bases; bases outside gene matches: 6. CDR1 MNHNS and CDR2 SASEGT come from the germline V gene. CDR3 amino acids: CASTRTGGTTGELFF. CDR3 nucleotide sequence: TGTGCCAGCACCAGGACAGGGGGTACCACCGGGGAGCTGTTTTTT.

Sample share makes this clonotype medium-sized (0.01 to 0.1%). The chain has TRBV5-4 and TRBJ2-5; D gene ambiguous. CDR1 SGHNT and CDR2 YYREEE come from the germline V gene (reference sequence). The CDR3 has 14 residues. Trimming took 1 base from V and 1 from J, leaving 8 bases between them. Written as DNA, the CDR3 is TGTGCCAGCAGCTTGTATGGCGTCCAAGAGACCCAGTACTTC. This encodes CASSLYGVQETQYF.

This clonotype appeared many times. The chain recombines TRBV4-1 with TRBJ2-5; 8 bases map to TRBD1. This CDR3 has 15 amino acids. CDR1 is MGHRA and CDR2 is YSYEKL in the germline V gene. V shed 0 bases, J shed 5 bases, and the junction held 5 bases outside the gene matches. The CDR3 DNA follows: TGCGCCAGCAGCCAAGATCAGGGGGCTGGGGAGACCCAGTACTTC. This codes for CASSQDQGAGETQYF.

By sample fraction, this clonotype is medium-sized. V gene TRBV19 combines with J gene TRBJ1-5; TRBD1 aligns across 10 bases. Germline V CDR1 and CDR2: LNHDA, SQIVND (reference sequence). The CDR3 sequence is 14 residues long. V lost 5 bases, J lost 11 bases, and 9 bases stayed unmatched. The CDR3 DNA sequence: TGTGCCAGTAGTGTCCGGGACAGGGGTATTTCCCAGCATTTT. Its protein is CASSVRDRGISQHF.

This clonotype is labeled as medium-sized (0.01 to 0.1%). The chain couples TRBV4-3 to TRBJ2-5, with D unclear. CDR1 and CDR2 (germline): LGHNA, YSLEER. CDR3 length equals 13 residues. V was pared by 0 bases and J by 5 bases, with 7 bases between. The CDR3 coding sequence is TGCGCCAGCAGCCAAGATCTCCGGGAGACCCAGTACTTC. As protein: CASSQDLRETQYF.

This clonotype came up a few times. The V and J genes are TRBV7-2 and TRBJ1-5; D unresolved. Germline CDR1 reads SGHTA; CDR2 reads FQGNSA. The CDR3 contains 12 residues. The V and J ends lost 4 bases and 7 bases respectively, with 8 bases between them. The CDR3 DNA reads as TGTGCCAGCAGCTCATCCAGCCAGCCCCAGCATTTT. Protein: CASSSSSQPQHF.

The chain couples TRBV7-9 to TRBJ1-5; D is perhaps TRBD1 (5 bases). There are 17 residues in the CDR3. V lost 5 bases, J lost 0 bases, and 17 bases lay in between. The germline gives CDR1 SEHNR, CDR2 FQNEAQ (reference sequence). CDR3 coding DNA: TGTGCCAGCAGCCCTAGGGCGTGGGGGAGTAGCAATCAGCCCCAGCATTTT. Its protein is CASSPRAWGSSNQPQHF.

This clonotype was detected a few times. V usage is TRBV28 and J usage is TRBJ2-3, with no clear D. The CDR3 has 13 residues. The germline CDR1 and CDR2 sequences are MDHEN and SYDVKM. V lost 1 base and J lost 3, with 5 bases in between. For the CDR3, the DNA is TGTGCCAGCAGTTTATCCGGTACAGATACGCAGTATTTT. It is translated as CASSLSGTDTQYF.

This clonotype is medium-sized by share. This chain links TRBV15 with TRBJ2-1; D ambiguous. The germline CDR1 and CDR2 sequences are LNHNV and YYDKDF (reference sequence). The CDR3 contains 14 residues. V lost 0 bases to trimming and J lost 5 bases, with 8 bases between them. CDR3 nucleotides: TGTGCCACCAGCAGAGATGGTGGGAACAATGAGCAGTTCTTC. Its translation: CATSRDGGNNEQFF.

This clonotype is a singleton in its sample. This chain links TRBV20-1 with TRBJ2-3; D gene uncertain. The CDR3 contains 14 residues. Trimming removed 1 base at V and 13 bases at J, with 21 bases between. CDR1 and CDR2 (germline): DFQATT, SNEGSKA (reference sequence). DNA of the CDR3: TGCAGTGCTAGAGCACGAGGATACACAGATAAGAAGTATTTT. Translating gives CSARARGYTDKKYF.

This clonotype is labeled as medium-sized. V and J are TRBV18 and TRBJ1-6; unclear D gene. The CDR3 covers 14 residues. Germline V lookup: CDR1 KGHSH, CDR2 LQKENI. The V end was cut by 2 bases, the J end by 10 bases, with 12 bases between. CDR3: CASSPTTASSPLHF. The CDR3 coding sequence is TGTGCCAGCTCACCAACCACAGCGTCATCACCCCTCCACTTT.

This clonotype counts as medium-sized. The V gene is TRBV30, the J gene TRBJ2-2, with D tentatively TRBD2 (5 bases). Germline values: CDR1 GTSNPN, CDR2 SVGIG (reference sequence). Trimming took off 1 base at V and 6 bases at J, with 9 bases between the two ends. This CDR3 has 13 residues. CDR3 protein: CAWSGDGAGELFF. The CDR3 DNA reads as TGTGCCTGGAGTGGTGACGGGGCCGGGGAGCTGTTTTTT.

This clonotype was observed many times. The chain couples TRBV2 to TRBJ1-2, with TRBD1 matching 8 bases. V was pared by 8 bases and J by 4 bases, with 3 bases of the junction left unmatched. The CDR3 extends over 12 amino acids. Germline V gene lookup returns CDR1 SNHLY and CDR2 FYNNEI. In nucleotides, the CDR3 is TGTGCCAGCGCTACAGGGGGCTATGGCTACACCTTC. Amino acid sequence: CASATGGYGYTF. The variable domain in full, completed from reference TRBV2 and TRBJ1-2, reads EPEVTQTPSHQVTQMGQEVILRCVPISNHLYFYWYRQILGQKVEFLVSFYNNEISEKSEIFDDQFSVERPDGSNFTLKIRSTKLEDSAMYFCASATGGYGYTFGSGTRLTVV.

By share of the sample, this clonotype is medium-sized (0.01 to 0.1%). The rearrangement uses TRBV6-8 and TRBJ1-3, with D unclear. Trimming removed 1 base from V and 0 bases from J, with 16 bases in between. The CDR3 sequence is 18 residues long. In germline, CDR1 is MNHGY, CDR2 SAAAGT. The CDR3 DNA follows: TGTGCCAGCAGTTACTGGCTCTCTTTGGCGAGCTCTGGAAACACCATATATTTT. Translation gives CASSYWLSLASSGNTIYF.

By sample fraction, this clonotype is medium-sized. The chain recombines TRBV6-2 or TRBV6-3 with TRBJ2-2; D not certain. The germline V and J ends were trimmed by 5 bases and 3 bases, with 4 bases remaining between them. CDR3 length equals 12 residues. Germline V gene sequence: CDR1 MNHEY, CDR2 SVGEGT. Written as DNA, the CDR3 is TGTGCCAGCAGTAGTTACACCGGGGAGCTGTTTTTT. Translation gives CASSSYTGELFF.

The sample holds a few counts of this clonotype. CDR3 sequence reads: CASPPSKVEQYF. CDR3 DNA sequence: TGTGCCAGCCCCCCCTCGAAGGTCGAGCAGTACTTC. This chain connects TRBV28 to TRBJ2-7; D unresolved. Germline V CDR1 and CDR2: MDHEN, SYDVKM. This CDR3 has 12 amino acids. The V gene lost 8 bases and the J gene lost 6 bases, with 14 bases spanning the gap.

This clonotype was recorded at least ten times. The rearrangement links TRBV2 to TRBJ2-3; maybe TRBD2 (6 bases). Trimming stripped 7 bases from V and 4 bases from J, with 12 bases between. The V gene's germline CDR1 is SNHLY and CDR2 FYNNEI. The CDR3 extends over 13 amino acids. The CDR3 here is CASTRDSADTQYF. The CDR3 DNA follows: TGTGCCAGCACCAGGGACTCAGCAGATACGCAGTATTTT.

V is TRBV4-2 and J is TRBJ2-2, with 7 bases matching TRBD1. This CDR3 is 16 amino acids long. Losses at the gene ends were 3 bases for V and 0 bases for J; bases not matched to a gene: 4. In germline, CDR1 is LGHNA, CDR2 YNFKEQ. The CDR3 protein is CASSQTDRANTGELFF. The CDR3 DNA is TGTGCCAGCAGCCAGACCGACAGGGCGAACACCGGGGAGCTGTTTTTT.

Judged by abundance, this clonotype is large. DNA for the CDR3: TGTGCCAGCAGCCCCCCGGGCACCCAGGTCCGCACAGATACGCAGTATTTT. Residues: CASSPPGTQVRTDTQYF. The chain couples TRBV5-5 to TRBJ2-3; D unclear. V was trimmed by 4 bases and J by 1 base, leaving 19 bases between them. The CDR3 is made up of 17 amino acids. Germline V gene data show CDR1 as SGHKS and CDR2 as YYEKEE (reference sequence). Together with reference TRBV5-5 and TRBJ2-3, the CDR3 gives the full variable domain: DAGVTQSPTHLIKTRGQQVTLRCSPISGHKSVSWYQQVLGQGPQFIFQYYEKEERGRGNFPDRFSARQFPNYSSELNVNALLLGDSALYLCASSPPGTQVRTDTQYFGPGTRLTVL.